Following are 24 T cell receptor beta chains from one sample sequenced in a study of blood T cell repertoires in COVID-19. The assay was immunoSEQ multiplex PCR, and TCRdb's table has in-frame clones only and misses some. The sample includes about 160,000 clones, about 92% of them seen just once. What was sequenced was peripheral blood. The receptors here all came from a woman in her fifties or sixties with COVID-19, enrolled during active disease.

The V gene is TRBV5-1, the J gene TRBJ2-7, with D unresolved. V gave up 0 bases and J gave up 2 bases, with 12 bases separating them. The CDR3 totals 15 residues. The germline CDR1 and CDR2 sequences are SGHRS and YFSETQ. CDR3 residues: CASSLGGSRPYEQYF. The DNA of the CDR3 is TGCGCCAGCAGCTTGGGAGGTAGCCGTCCCTACGAGCAGTACTTC.

The chain joins TRBV6-1 to TRBJ1-1; D remains unclear. Trimming took 2 bases from V and 7 from J, leaving 8 bases between them. Germline CDR1 MNHNS, CDR2 SASEGT. This CDR3 spans 12 amino acids. CDR3: CASSESTGEAFF. CDR3 nucleotides: TGTGCCAGCAGTGAAAGTACCGGTGAAGCTTTCTTT.

The chain is built from TRBV27 and TRBJ2-1; D is unresolved. Trimming took 0 bases from V and 9 from J, leaving 6 bases between them. The V gene's germline CDR1 is MNHEY and CDR2 SMNVEV (reference sequence). There are 12 residues in the CDR3. The CDR3 loop is CASSLSGGEQFF. CDR3 DNA: TGTGCCAGCAGTTTATCTGGCGGTGAGCAGTTCTTC.

The chain links TRBV9 to TRBJ1-2; 9 bases match TRBD1. Germline CDR1 reads SGDLS; CDR2 reads YYNGEE. This CDR3 contains 13 residues. V trimming: 6 bases; J trimming: 5 bases; junction bases outside the gene matches: 5. This CDR3 reads CASTPGTGYGYTF. CDR3 DNA sequence: TGTGCCAGCACTCCCGGGACAGGGTATGGCTACACCTTC.

The V and J genes are TRBV3-1 (or the pseudogene TRBV3-2) and TRBJ1-2; the match to TRBD1 covers 7 bases. The length of the CDR3 is 15 residues. V lost 4 bases to trimming and J lost 8 bases; unmatched junction nucleotides: 13. Germline V gives CDR1 LGHDT, CDR2 YNNKEL (reference sequence). CDR3 residues: CASSPDRDRADGYTF. CDR3 coding DNA: TGTGCCAGCAGCCCTGACCGGGACAGAGCAGACGGCTACACCTTC.

This chain uses TRBV19 with TRBJ2-1, with D possibly being TRBD2 (6 bases). Between the trimmed V and J ends, which lost 5 bases and 8 bases, there was a span of 22 bases. This CDR3 is built from 16 residues. Germline CDR1 and CDR2: LNHDA and SQIVND (reference sequence). CDR3 DNA: TGTGCCAGTAGTCCCTTGTTGGGAGGCGGTACGGATGAGCAGTTCTTC. Its protein is CASSPLLGGGTDEQFF. Variable domain in full (rest from reference TRBV19 and TRBJ2-1): DGGITQSPKYLFRKEGQNVTLSCEQNLNHDAMYWYRQDPGQGLRLIYYSQIVNDFQKGDIAEGYSVSREKKESFPLTVTSAQKNPTAFYLCASSPLLGGGTDEQFFGPGTRLTVL.

The rearrangement joins TRBV18 to TRBJ1-4, with D unclear. V lost 2 bases, J lost 8 bases, and 12 bases lay in between. This CDR3 comprises 14 residues. Per the germline V gene, CDR1 is KGHSH and CDR2 is LQKENI. In nucleotides, the CDR3 is TGTGCCAGCTCACCAAGAGACCCCGGGGAAAAACTGTTTTTT. Amino acids: CASSPRDPGEKLFF.

The V and J genes are TRBV19 and TRBJ2-5, with D possibly being TRBD1 (5 bases). The CDR3 is 15 amino acids. V lost 5 bases, J lost 5 bases, and 18 bases lay in between. Per germline, CDR1 LNHDA and CDR2 SQIVND (reference sequence). The CDR3 DNA sequence: TGTGCCAGTAGTGGGGCCCAGGAATTCGGCGAGACCCAGTACTTC. Its protein product is CASSGAQEFGETQYF.

The chain recombines TRBV5-1 with TRBJ1-2; the D gene is possibly TRBD1 (5 bases). V was trimmed by 2 bases and J by 4 bases, leaving 6 bases between them. This CDR3 contains 12 residues. CDR1 is SGHRS, CDR2 YFSETQ, per germline. The CDR3 DNA follows: TGCGCCAGCAGCTTCGACAGCTATGGCTACACCTTC. This translates into CASSFDSYGYTF.

The rearrangement joins TRBV27 to TRBJ1-6; tentative D call: TRBD1 (6 bases). The germline V gene has CDR1 MNHEY and CDR2 SMNVEV (reference sequence). This CDR3 contains 16 residues. V was shortened by 0 bases and J by 7 bases, with 13 bases between the two germline ends. This CDR3 reads CASSLSSGTNNSPLHF. DNA of the CDR3: TGTGCCAGCAGTTTATCATCCGGGACAAACAATTCACCCCTCCACTTT.

The CDR3, as DNA: TGTGCCAGCAGCGTAGCAGCCTACAGGGTTAATTCACCCCTCCACTTT. It translates to CASSVAAYRVNSPLHF. V gene TRBV11-2 combines with J gene TRBJ1-6, with D perhaps TRBD1 (6 bases). Deletions cut 5 bases from V and 6 bases from J, with 17 bases between. This CDR3 spans 16 amino acids. CDR1 SGHAT and CDR2 FQNNGV come from the germline V gene.

The V and J genes are TRBV9 and TRBJ2-2, with D tentatively TRBD1 (6 bases). The V end lost 5 bases, the J end lost 2 bases, and 13 bases lay between the germline ends. The germline gives CDR1 SGDLS, CDR2 YYNGEE. CDR3 length equals 15 residues. The CDR3 coding sequence is TGTGCCAGCAGAGCCGGGACACGAAACACCGGGGAGCTGTTTTTT. Translated, it gives CASRAGTRNTGELFF.

The chain uses TRBV5-1 and TRBJ2-1; D unclear. CDR1 and CDR2 (germline): SGHRS, YFSETQ. The CDR3 has 10 amino acids. V was pared by 10 bases and J by 8 bases, with 10 bases between. CDR3 protein: CARVTDEQFF. In nucleotides, the CDR3 is TGCGCCCGCGTCACGGATGAGCAGTTCTTC.

CDR3 sequence (DNA): TGTGCCAGCAGCGCAGGGGCAGTGATGGGCACTGAAGCTTTCTTT. Protein: CASSAGAVMGTEAFF. The chain combines TRBV9 with TRBJ1-1; perhaps TRBD1 as D (6 bases). V lost 3 bases and J lost 4, with 16 bases in between. This CDR3 is built from 15 residues. Germline assignment: CDR1 SGDLS and CDR2 YYNGEE. The variable domain in full, with the rest retrieved from reference TRBV9 and TRBJ1-1, is DSGVTQTPKHLITATGQRVTLRCSPRSGDLSVYWYQQSLDQGLQFLIQYYNGEERAKGNILERFSAQQFPDLHSELNLSSLELGDSALYFCASSAGAVMGTEAFFGQGTRLTVV.

This chain joins TRBV28 and TRBJ1-3; weak D call: TRBD1 (6 bases). V dropped 7 bases and J dropped 4 bases, with 17 bases sitting between them. The germline V gene has CDR1 MDHEN and CDR2 SYDVKM. This CDR3 region has 15 residues. CDR3: CASIGQGWRGNTIYF. CDR3 nucleotides: TGTGCCAGCATAGGGCAGGGGTGGAGGGGAAACACCATATATTTT. Based on the CDR3 plus reference TRBV28 and TRBJ1-3, the full variable domain is DVKVTQSSRYLVKRTGEKVFLECVQDMDHENMFWYRQDPGLGLRLIYFSYDVKMKEKGDIPEGYSVSREKKERFSLILESASTNQTSMYLCASIGQGWRGNTIYFGEGSWLTVV.

The chain employs TRBV18 and TRBJ1-1, with 8 bases that match TRBD1. CDR3 length equals 14 residues. Losses at the gene ends were 7 bases for V and 3 bases for J; bases not matched to a gene: 7. In germline, CDR1 is KGHSH, CDR2 LQKENI. For the CDR3, the DNA is TGTGCCAGCTTAGTACAGGGGGTTGACACTGAAGCTTTCTTT. This gives the protein CASLVQGVDTEAFF.

J is TRBJ1-2 and V is TRBV18; 9 bases agree with TRBD1. This CDR3 region has 15 residues. Per germline, CDR1 KGHSH and CDR2 LQKENI. V lost 3 bases, J lost 6 bases, and 8 bases stayed unmatched. CDR3 sequence (DNA): TGTGCCAGCTCACCGGACCGGGACAGGGCCCATGGCTACACCTTC. It specifies CASSPDRDRAHGYTF.

The chain carries TRBV5-4 and TRBJ1-4; D not certain. Trimming removed 4 bases from V and 2 bases from J, with 9 bases in between. Germline V gene data show CDR1 as SGHNT and CDR2 as YYREEE (reference sequence). The CDR3 loop spans 14 amino acids. This chain's CDR3 is CASSLAGTNEKLFF. In DNA, the CDR3 is TGTGCCAGCAGCCTCGCGGGGACTAATGAAAAACTGTTTTTT.

The gene calls are TRBV14 and TRBJ1-1; 9 positions agree with TRBD1. The CDR3 extends over 15 amino acids. Trimming took 4 bases from V and 6 from J; bases not matched to a gene: 9. Germline lookup yields CDR1 SGHDN and CDR2 FVKESK. The CDR3 DNA reads TGTGCCAGCAGCCGGCGGGACAGGGATTTAGCTGAAGCTTTCTTT. Translating gives CASSRRDRDLAEAFF.

The chain is built from TRBV7-6 and TRBJ2-2; D perhaps matches TRBD1 (5 bases). The CDR3 extends over 12 amino acids. The V gene lost 4 bases and the J gene lost 5 bases, with 5 bases spanning the gap. CDR1 is SGHVS, CDR2 FNYEAQ, per germline. This CDR3 reads CASSSGTGELFF. The CDR3 bases are TGTGCCAGCAGCTCAGGGACCGGGGAGCTGTTTTTT.

V is TRBV25-1 and J is TRBJ2-7; weak D call: TRBD1 (6 bases). Trimming took 1 base from V and 5 from J, leaving 15 bases between them. The germline CDR1 and CDR2 sequences are MGHDK and SYGVNS. This CDR3 spans 15 amino acids. The CDR3 DNA is TGTGCCAGCAGTGAATTAGGCAGGGGTTTCAACGAGCAGTACTTC. Translation: CASSELGRGFNEQYF.

The DNA of the CDR3 is TGTGCCAGTAGGGAGACAGGGGCGTTTGGTGGCTACACCTTC. Translating gives CASRETGAFGGYTF. The V gene is TRBV19, the J gene TRBJ1-2, with 8 positions matching TRBD1. J was trimmed by 7 bases and V by 6 bases; bases with no gene match: 10. Per the germline V gene, CDR1 is LNHDA and CDR2 is SQIVND (reference sequence). CDR3 length: 14 residues. Filled out from reference TRBV19 and TRBJ1-2, the complete variable domain reads DGGITQSPKYLFRKEGQNVTLSCEQNLNHDAMYWYRQDPGQGLRLIYYSQIVNDFQKGDIAEGYSVSREKKESFPLTVTSAQKNPTAFYLCASRETGAFGGYTFGSGTRLTVV.

The chain is built from TRBV5-4 and TRBJ2-1; 7 bases line up with TRBD1. Germline values: CDR1 SGHNT, CDR2 YYREEE (reference sequence). The junction had 13 bases not matched to a gene; V was cut back by 1 base and J by 3 bases. This CDR3 has 18 amino acids. CDR3 DNA: TGTGCCAGCAGCTTGCGGACAGGCCCACGCTTGCTCTACAATGAGCAGTTCTTC. Residues: CASSLRTGPRLLYNEQFF.

The chain links TRBV29-1 to TRBJ1-6; 8 bases fit TRBD1. Losses at the gene ends were 7 bases for V and 7 bases for J; bases not matched to a gene: 6. CDR3 size: 13 residues. Germline V gene data show CDR1 as SQVTM and CDR2 as ANQGSEA. The CDR3 DNA is TGCAGCGCAGGGACAGGCAGAAATTCACCCCTCCACTTT. Its protein product is CSAGTGRNSPLHF.